This T cell receptor beta chain originates from a study of blood T cell repertoires in COVID-19 (dated by TCRdb to the early 2020s). Concerning the study at large: The collaborator samples originated in the United States, Italy and Spain and spanned the acute and convalescent phases of COVID-19. The prospective study material was composed of cDNA or gDNA derived from T cells, B-cell-depleted T cells, or PBMCs. Deeply sampled blood TCRbeta repertoires from subjects exposed to, actively infected with, or recovered from COVID-19 were included in the dataset. The repertoires were released in a freely available public database intended as a resource for research on the immune response to SARS-CoV-2. Samples were obtained from the ongoing ImmuneRACE study (first 160 participants) and from approximately 1,200 subjects provided by 6 global collaborators. A de-identified subject ID, COVID-19 status, age in years and sex were almost always included in the sample metadata. Where HLA class I and class II types were available, the types were taken from metadata supplied by the sample provider, not from assay-based typing. General conclusions and limits of the study: The quantity of clinical and demographic metadata differed by source and by participant and was supplied without curation.

A second Seattle source provided samples from volunteer blood donors who had recovered from COVID-19. Whole blood was collected in K2EDTA tubes by collaborating institutions according to the institutions' own protocols. For TCRbeta analysis, collaborators shipped samples in one of three forms: frozen whole blood, isolated PBMCs, or DNA extracted from either of those sample types. The CDR3 contains 15 residues, cysteine and phenylalanine counted. Only the CDR3 DNA is retained, 45 bases long and in frame from the first base. V is pared back by 8 bases and J by 7 bases, with 18 bases lying between the germline termini. From a lookup of the germline V gene, CDR1 and CDR2 are MNHEY and SVGAGI. Points on this clone: Its antigen specificity is not known. Within one base of it there is no much larger clone, and no base qualities were kept.

The immunoSEQ Assay, a bias-controlled multiplex PCR, was used to amplify TCRbeta CDR3 regions from genomic DNA. Regarding the original processing steps: The number of nucleated cells in each sample was estimated from the amplification of reference gene primers within the assay. To quantify the absolute abundance of each unique TCRbeta CDR3 rearrangement, sequence reads were collapsed and filtered. Productive Simpson clonality was computed per sample as the square root of Simpson's diversity index over productive rearrangements. The clones in this table, taken by TCRdb from immuneACCESS, are in-frame only. Not every clone is retained; where verified, under half of the shortfall comes from an unresolved V gene, and the cause of the rest is unknown. V and J calls and clone size are copied from that table; D and trimming were computed from the DNA. A total of a few hundred thousand clones appear in this sample, about nine tenths of them only once. 0.94% of the sample goes to the ten largest clones.

Specimen: peripheral blood. The clonotype comes from a woman aged 40 to 50 who had recovered from COVID-19. The chain links TRBV6-5 with TRBJ1-6; matching of 5 bases hints at TRBD1 as the D gene. The DNA is as follows: TGTGCCAGCCGAGTTGGGGGGGGAGGGAATTCACCCCTCCACTTT. Its product reads: CASRVGGGGNSPLHF.